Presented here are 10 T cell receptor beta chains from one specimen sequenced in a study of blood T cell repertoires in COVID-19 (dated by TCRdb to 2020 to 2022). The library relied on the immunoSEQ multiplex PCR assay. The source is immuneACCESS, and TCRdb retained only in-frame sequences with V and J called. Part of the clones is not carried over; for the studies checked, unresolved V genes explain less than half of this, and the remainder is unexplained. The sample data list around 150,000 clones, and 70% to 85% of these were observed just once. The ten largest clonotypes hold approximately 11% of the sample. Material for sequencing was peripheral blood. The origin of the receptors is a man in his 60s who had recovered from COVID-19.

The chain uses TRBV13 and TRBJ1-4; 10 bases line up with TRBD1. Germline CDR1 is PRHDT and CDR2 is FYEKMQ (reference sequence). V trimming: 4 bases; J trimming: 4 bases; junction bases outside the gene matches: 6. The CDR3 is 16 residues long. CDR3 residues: CASSSGTGAYNEKLFF. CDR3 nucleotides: TGTGCCAGCAGCTCGGGGACAGGGGCTTATAATGAAAAACTGTTTTTT.

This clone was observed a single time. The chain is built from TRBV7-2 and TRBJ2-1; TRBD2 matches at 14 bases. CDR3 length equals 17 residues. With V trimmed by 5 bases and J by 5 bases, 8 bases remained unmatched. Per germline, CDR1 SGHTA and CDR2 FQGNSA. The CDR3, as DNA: TGTGCCAGCAGCACTCAATCGGGACTAGCGGGGGACAATGAGCAGTTCTTC. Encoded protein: CASSTQSGLAGDNEQFF.

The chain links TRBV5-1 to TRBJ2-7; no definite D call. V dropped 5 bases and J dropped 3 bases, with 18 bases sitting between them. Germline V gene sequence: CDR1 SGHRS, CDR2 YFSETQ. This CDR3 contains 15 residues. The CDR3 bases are TGCGCCAGCAGGGCTTGGGCACAGTCTGACTACGAGCAGTACTTC. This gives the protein CASRAWAQSDYEQYF.

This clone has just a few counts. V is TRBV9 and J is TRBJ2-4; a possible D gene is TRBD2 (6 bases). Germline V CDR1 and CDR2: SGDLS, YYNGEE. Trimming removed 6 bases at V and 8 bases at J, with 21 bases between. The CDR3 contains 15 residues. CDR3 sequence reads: CASNPGGTLTDIQYF. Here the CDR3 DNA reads TGTGCCAGCAACCCGGGCGGGACCCTCACGGACATTCAGTACTTC. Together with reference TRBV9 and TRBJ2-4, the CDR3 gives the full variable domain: DSGVTQTPKHLITATGQRVTLRCSPRSGDLSVYWYQQSLDQGLQFLIQYYNGEERAKGNILERFSAQQFPDLHSELNLSSLELGDSALYFCASNPGGTLTDIQYFGAGTRLSVL.

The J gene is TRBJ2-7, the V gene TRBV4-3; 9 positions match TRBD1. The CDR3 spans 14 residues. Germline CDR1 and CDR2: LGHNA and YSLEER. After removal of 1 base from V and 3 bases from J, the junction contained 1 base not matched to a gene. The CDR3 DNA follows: TGCGCCAGCAGCCAAGCGGACAGGGGCTACGAGCAGTACTTC. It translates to CASSQADRGYEQYF.

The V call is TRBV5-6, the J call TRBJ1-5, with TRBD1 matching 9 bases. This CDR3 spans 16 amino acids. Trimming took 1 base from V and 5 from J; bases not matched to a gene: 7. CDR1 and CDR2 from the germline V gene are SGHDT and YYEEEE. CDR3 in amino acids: CASSLWDRAFHQPQHF. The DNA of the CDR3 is TGTGCCAGCAGCTTGTGGGACAGGGCATTCCATCAGCCCCAGCATTTT.

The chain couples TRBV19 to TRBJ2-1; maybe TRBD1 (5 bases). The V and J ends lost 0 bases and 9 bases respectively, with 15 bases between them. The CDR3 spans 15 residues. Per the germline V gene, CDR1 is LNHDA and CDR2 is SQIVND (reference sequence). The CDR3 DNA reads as TGTGCCAGTAGTATAGATAGGGGCTCAAGGAGTGAGCAGTTCTTC. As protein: CASSIDRGSRSEQFF. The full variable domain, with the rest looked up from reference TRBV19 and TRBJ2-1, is DGGITQSPKYLFRKEGQNVTLSCEQNLNHDAMYWYRQDPGQGLRLIYYSQIVNDFQKGDIAEGYSVSREKKESFPLTVTSAQKNPTAFYLCASSIDRGSRSEQFFGPGTRLTVL.

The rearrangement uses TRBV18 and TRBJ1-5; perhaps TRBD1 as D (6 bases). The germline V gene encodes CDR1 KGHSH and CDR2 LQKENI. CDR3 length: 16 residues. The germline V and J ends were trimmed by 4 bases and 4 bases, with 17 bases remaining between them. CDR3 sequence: CASSLSTGHFNQPQHF. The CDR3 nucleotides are TGTGCCAGCTCACTTTCGACAGGCCATTTTAATCAGCCCCAGCATTTT.

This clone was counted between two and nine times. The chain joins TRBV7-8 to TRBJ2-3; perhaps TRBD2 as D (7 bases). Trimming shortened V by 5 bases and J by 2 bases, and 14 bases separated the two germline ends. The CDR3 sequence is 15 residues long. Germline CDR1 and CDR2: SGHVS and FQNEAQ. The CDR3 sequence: CASSPEGGPTDTQYF. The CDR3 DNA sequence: TGTGCCAGCAGCCCAGAGGGGGGGCCCACAGATACGCAGTATTTT.

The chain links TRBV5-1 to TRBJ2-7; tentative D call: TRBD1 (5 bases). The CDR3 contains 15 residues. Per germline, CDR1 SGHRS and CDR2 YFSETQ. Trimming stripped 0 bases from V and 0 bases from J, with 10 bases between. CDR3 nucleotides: TGCGCCAGCAGCTTGGAACAGGCCCACTCCTACGAGCAGTACTTC. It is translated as CASSLEQAHSYEQYF.